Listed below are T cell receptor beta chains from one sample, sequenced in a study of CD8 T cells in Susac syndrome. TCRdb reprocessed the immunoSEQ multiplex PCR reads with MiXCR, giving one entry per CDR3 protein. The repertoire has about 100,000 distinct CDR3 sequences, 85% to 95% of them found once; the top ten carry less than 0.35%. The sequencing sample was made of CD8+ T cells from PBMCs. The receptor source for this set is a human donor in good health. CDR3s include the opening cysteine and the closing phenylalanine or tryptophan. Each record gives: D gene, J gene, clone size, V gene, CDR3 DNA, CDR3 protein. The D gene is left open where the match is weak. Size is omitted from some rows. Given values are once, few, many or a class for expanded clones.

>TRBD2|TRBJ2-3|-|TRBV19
TGTGCCAGTAGTCTGACTAGCGGTTCGGCAGATACGCAGTATTTT
CASSLTSGSADTQYF
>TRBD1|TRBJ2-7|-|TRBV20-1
TGCAGTGCTAGAGGGGACAGGGGAGGCTCCTACGAGCAGTACTTC
CSARGDRGGSYEQYF
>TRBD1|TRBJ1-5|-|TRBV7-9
TGTGCCAGCAGCTTATTCCCAGGGGGTAATCAGCCCCAGCATTTT
CASSLFPGGNQPQHF
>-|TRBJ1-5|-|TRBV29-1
TGCAACTTGGGACGGGGAAGTCAGCCCCAGCATTTT
CNLGRGSQPQHF
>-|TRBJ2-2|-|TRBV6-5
TGTGCCAGCACAGGGACTCCCGAAATGTATGGGGAGCTGTTTTTT
CASTGTPEMYGELFF
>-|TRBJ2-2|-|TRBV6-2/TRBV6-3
TGTGCCAGCAGTAACAGTAGGGGGGAGCTGTTTTTT
CASSNSRGELFF
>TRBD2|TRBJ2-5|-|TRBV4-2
TGTGCCAGCAGCCAAGATGGTGATAGCGGGGGTATTCAAGAGACCCAGTACTTC
CASSQDGDSGGIQETQYF
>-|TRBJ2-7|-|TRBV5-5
TGTGCCAGCAGCTTGATCATGGGCTCCTACGAGCAGTACTTC
CASSLIMGSYEQYF
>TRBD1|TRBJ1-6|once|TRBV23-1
TGCGCCAGCAGTCCTCGGACAGGGAGAATCTCACCCCTCCACTTT
CASSPRTGRISPLHF
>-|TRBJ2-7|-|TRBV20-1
TGCAGTGCTTCGACCCCCGGGGCGAGGAGCTCCTACGAGCAGTACTTC
CSASTPGARSSYEQYF
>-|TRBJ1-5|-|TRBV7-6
TGTGCCAGCAGCCTTGCGGGGGATCAGCCCCAGCATTTT
CASSLAGDQPQHF